These 5 T cell receptor beta chains came from one sample sequenced in a study of regulatory T cells in long-lasting Graves disease. The time point: newly diagnosed GD, antithyroid drugs for less than 3 months. From PBMCs, RNA was extracted and then used to make the TCR library. Construction of TCR beta libraries relied on iRepertoire HTBI primers and on Arm-PCR targeting CDR3 regions. Via MiXCR, TCRdb re-called the multiplex PCR reads, giving one row per CDR3 protein. The sample records about 540,000 distinct CDR3 sequences, roughly 13% being singletons. The sample also formed part of further work on T cells in Graves' hyperthyroidism and ophthalmopathy.

Here the sequenced sample was peripheral blood mononuclear cells (PBMCs), taken at new diagnosis, from a patient treated with antithyroid drugs. The source of these receptors is a man younger than 45 with Graves disease.

Only a few counts were recorded for this clonotype. The chain carries TRBV7-2 and TRBJ2-7, with 11 bases aligning to TRBD1. The V gene end was trimmed by 5 bases and the J gene end by 2 bases; junction bases not matched to a gene: 5. The CDR3 totals 15 residues. Germline V gene lookup returns CDR1 SGHTA and CDR2 FQGNSA. The CDR3 DNA reads as TGTGCCAGCAGCCTACTGGGACAGGGGGCCTACGAGCAGTACTTC. Its translation: CASSLLGQGAYEQYF.

This clonotype was seen ten or more times. Compared with germline, one end of the junction differs, possibly owing to a read error. The chain employs TRBV5-1 and TRBJ2-7; D possibly uses TRBD1 or TRBD2 (5 bases each). The CDR3 sequence is 14 residues long. Germline lookup yields CDR1 SGHRS and CDR2 YFSETQ. The CDR3 DNA follows: TGTGCCAGCAGCCCCGGGACGGGGAACTACGAGCAGTACTTC. Encoded protein: CASSPGTGNYEQYF.

V and J are TRBV9 and TRBJ2-3; D gene unclear. Trimming removed 0 bases from V and 1 base from J, with 9 bases in between. CDR1 is SGDLS, CDR2 YYNGEE, per germline. There are 15 residues in the CDR3. The CDR3 sequence is CASSVAVIGTDTQYF. The CDR3 DNA follows: TGTGCCAGCAGCGTAGCCGTAATAGGCACAGATACGCAGTATTTT.

This clonotype was counted a few times. J is TRBJ2-3 and V is TRBV5-5; D call uncertain. CDR3 size: 12 residues. CDR1 is SGHKS and CDR2 is YYEKEE in the germline V gene (reference sequence). V was cut by 2 bases and J by 4 bases, with 5 bases left in between. Written as DNA, the CDR3 is TGTGCCAGCAGCTTCGGTTCAGATACGCAGTATTTT. Translating gives CASSFGSDTQYF.

This clonotype was seen ten or more times. The chain combines TRBV12-3 or TRBV12-4 with TRBJ2-7, with D unresolved. The CDR3 is made up of 12 amino acids. The V gene lost 6 bases and the J gene lost 5 bases, with 11 bases spanning the gap. The CDR3 DNA reads TGTGCCAGCAGATCCCCCACCAACGAGCAGTACTTC. It translates to CASRSPTNEQYF.